This T cell receptor (beta chain) was identified in a study of blood T cell repertoires in COVID-19 (dated by TCRdb to the early 2020s). About the investigation overall: Samples covering the acute and convalescent phases of COVID-19 were provided by collaborators in the United States, Italy and Spain. The prospective study material was composed of cDNA or gDNA derived from T cells, B-cell-depleted T cells, or PBMCs. Subjects who had been exposed to COVID-19, were actively infected with it, or had recovered from it provided the deeply sampled blood TCRbeta repertoires that made up the dataset. The repertoires were released in a freely available public database intended as a resource for research on the immune response to SARS-CoV-2. Samples came from the ongoing ImmuneRACE study (first 160 participants) plus 1,254 subjects from 6 global collaborators. A de-identified subject ID, COVID-19 status, age in years and sex were almost always included in the sample metadata. Where HLA class I and class II types were available, the types were taken from metadata supplied by the sample provider, not from assay-based typing.

Enrolling through a virtual design, the prospective study's participants ranged in age from roughly 18 to 89 years and lived across 24 United States geographic areas. Cohort assignment in the prospective study relied on participant-reported clinical history from a screening survey and a study questionnaire. For ImmuneRACE Cohort 3, a participant was defined as recovered based on two consecutive negative NP/OP PCR tests, clearance by a healthcare professional, or resolution of symptoms. Mobile phlebotomists in the prospective study collected whole blood, serum and a nasopharyngeal or oropharyngeal swab from every participant. Prospective study participants could optionally give additional blood draws and questionnaires over an approximately 2-month period. Before DNA extraction, blood samples from the prospective study were shipped at room temperature or frozen. Notes on this clone: It lacks a known antigen. Within one base of it there is no much larger clone, and no base qualities were kept.

Study-level results and caveats: The amount of clinical and demographic metadata varied by source and participant and was provided uncurated.

TCRbeta CDR3 regions were amplified from genomic DNA using the immunoSEQ Assay, a bias-controlled multiplex PCR. Turning to the authors' computational methods: Nucleated cell counts per sample were estimated from amplification of reference gene primers within the assay. Sequence reads were collapsed and filtered to measure the absolute abundance of every unique TCRbeta CDR3 rearrangement. For each sample, productive Simpson clonality was calculated by taking the square root of Simpson's diversity index across productive rearrangements. The table comes from immuneACCESS by way of TCRdb, which keeps in-frame sequences with V and J called. Part of the clones is missing from these tables; in studies checked, under half for an unresolved V gene and the rest for unknown reasons. V, J and clone size reflect that table, while D and trimming were determined from the DNA. This sample is represented by around 250,000 clones; around 84% of them were singletons. The biggest ten clones account for about 1.5% of the sample.

Via the germline V gene, CDR1 is LGHNA and CDR2 YSLEER. V is reduced by 0 bases and J by 8 bases, leaving a spacing of 21 bases between them. Inclusive of the bounding cysteine and phenylalanine, the CDR3 is 17 residues long. Only CDR3 DNA is held: 51 bases, read in frame from base 1. Recombination connected TRBV4-3 to TRBJ2-3; a tentative D match to TRBD2 spans 7 bases. This sequence originates from a woman aged 50 to 60 who had recovered from COVID-19. The source material was PBMCs or T cells enriched from blood (not recorded which). The DNA is TGCGCCAGCAGCCAAGACGCGGGGGCTCTGCGCGGGGTTACGCAGTATTTT. Translated, it gives CASSQDAGALRGVTQYF.